Sequencing of this T cell receptor beta chain was carried out in a study of blood T cell repertoires in COVID-19. On the study more broadly: COVID-19 samples from acute and convalescent phases originated in the United States, Italy and Spain.

The data were produced by immunoSEQ multiplex PCR, yet TCRdb's version contains in-frame clones alone and is incomplete. The sample yields roughly 300,000 clones, under 90% seen once. Looked up from germline, CDR1 is SGHRS and CDR2 is YFSETQ. Deletions cut 4 bases from V and 8 bases from J, with 13 bases between. The CDR3 is 14 amino acids. Participants came from roughly 23 US areas, aged about 18 to 89 years. The source of this sequence is a woman aged 18-29 years who had recovered from COVID-19. This sequence joins TRBV5-1 and TRBJ1-6, with a weak D call TRBD1 (5 bases). The sample was PBMCs or T cells enriched from blood (not recorded which). The CDR3 DNA reads as TGCGCCAGCAGCCCGGGACTTTACGATTCACCCCTCCACTTT. Encoded protein: CASSPGLYDSPLHF. Full variable domain (missing parts from reference TRBV5-1 and TRBJ1-6): KAGVTQTPRYLIKTRGQQVTLSCSPISGHRSVSWYQQTPGQGLQFLFEYFSETQRNKGNFPGRFSGRQFSNSRSEMNVSTLELGDSALYLCASSPGLYDSPLHFGNGTRLTVT.